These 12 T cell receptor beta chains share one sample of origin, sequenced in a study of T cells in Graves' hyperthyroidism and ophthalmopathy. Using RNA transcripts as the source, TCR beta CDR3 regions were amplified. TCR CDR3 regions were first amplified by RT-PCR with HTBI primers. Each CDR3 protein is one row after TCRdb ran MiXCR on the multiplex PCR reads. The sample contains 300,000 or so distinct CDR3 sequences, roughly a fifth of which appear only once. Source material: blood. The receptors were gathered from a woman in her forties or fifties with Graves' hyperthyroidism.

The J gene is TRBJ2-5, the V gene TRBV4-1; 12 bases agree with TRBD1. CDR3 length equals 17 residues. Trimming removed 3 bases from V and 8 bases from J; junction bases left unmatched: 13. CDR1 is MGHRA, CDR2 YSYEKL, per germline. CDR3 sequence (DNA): TGCGCCAGCAGCCAGGTCCCGGGACAGGGGGCCCAAGCAACCCAGTACTTC. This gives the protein CASSQVPGQGAQATQYF.

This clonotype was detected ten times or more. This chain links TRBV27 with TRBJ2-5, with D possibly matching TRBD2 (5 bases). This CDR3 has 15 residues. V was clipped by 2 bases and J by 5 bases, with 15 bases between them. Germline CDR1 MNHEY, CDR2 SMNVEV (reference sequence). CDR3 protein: CASSLRPGLGETQYF. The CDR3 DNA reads TGTGCCAGCAGTTTAAGGCCGGGGTTGGGGGAGACCCAGTACTTC.

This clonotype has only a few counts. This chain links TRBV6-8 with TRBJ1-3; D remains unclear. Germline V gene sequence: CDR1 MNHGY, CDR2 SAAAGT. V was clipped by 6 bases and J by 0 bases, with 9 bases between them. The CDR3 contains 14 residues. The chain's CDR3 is CASRITLSGNTIYF. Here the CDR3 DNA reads TGTGCCAGCAGAATAACACTCTCTGGAAACACCATATATTTT.

The CDR3 loop reads CATSDALEEETSGRPYEQYF. The CDR3 coding sequence is TGTGCCACCAGTGACGCACTAGAGGAGGAGACTAGCGGGAGACCCTACGAGCAGTACTTC. This chain connects TRBV24-1 to TRBJ2-7, with 12 bases identical to TRBD2. The CDR3 runs 20 residues. With 4 bases clipped from V and 2 bases from J, the junction kept 17 bases outside the gene matches. Germline CDR1 reads KGHDR; CDR2 reads SFDVKD.

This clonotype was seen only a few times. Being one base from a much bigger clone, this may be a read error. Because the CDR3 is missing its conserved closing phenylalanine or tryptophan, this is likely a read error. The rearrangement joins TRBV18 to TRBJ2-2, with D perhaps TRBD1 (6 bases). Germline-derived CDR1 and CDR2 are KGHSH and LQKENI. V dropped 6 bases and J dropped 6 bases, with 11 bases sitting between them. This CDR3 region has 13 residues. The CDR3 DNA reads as TGTGCCAGCTCGCGGCAGGGGTCCGGGGAGCTGTTTTAT. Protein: CASSRQGSGELFY.

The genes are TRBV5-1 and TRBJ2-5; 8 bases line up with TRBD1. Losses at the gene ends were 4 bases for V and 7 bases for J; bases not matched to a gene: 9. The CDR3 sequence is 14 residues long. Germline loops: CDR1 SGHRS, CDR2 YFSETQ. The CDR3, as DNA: TGCGCCAGCAGCAGTTCAGGGGGCTTAGGGACCCAGTACTTC. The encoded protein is CASSSSGGLGTQYF.

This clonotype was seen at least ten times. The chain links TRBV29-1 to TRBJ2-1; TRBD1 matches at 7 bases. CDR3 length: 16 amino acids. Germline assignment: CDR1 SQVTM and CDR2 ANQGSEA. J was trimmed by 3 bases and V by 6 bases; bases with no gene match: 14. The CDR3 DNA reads TGCAGCGTCGGTGGGAGACCGGGACAGCGCTACAATGAGCAGTTCTTC. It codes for CSVGGRPGQRYNEQFF.

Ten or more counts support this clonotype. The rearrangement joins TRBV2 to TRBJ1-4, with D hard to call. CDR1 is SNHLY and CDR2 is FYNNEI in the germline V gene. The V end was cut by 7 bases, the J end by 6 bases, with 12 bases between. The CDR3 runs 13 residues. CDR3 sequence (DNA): TGTGCCAGCACGGACGCAAGGGATGAAAAACTGTTTTTT. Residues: CASTDARDEKLFF.

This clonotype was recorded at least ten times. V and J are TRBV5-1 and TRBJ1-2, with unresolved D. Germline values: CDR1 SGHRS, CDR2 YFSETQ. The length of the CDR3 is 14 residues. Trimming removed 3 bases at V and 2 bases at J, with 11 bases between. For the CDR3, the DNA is TGCGCCAGCAGCTCGGAAGGCAGGAACTATGGCTACACCTTC. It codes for CASSSEGRNYGYTF.

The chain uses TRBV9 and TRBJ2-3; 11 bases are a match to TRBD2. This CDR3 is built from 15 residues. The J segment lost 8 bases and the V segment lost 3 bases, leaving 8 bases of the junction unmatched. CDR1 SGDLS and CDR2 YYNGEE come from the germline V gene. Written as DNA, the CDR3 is TGTGCCAGCAGCGCAACTAGCGGGAGCGGAGTTACGCAGTATTTT. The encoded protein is CASSATSGSGVTQYF.

The CDR3 protein is CSAWGRTYEQYF. In DNA, the CDR3 is TGCAGTGCCTGGGGACGGACCTACGAGCAGTACTTC. The V gene is TRBV20-1, the J gene TRBJ2-7; D tentatively fits TRBD1 or TRBD2 (5 bases each). The CDR3 covers 12 residues. V was trimmed by 6 bases and J by 2 bases, leaving 11 bases between them. CDR1 and CDR2 (germline): DFQATT, SNEGSKA (reference sequence).

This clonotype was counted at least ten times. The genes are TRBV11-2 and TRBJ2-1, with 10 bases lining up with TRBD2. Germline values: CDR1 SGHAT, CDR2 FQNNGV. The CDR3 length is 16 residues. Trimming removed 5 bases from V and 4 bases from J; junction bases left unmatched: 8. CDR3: CASSHGASGGYNEQFF. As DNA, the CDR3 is TGTGCCAGCAGCCATGGGGCTAGCGGGGGTTACAATGAGCAGTTCTTC.